This TCR beta chain was profiled in a study of blood T cell repertoires in COVID-19. The overall study: COVID-19 samples collected from the United States, Italy and Spain covered acute and convalescent phases.

The germline V gene encodes CDR1 MNHEY and CDR2 SMNVEV (reference sequence). The CDR3 runs 15 residues. V was pared by 0 bases and J by 5 bases, with 13 bases between. Per the original methods: Estimation of nucleated cell counts was performed using reference gene primer amplification. Some clones are missing from TCRdb's copy, which holds only in-frame ones; the method was immunoSEQ multiplex PCR. V and J calls plus clone size are reproduced from that table; the DNA served to infer D and trimming. Among about 380,000 clones listed, around 84% were seen once. The specimen was peripheral blood. This sequence joins TRBV27 and TRBJ1-1; weak D call: TRBD1 (6 bases). The sequence was obtained from a woman under 30 with acute or convalescent COVID-19. The CDR3 loop is CASSLSQRGGTEAFF. The CDR3 DNA reads TGTGCCAGCAGTTTATCCCAAAGGGGGGGGACTGAAGCTTTCTTT.